The rows below give T cell receptor beta chains drawn from one sample of a study of T-cell memory formation after mild COVID-19. One entry per CDR3 protein, called by TCRdb with MiXCR from the 5' RACE reads. The data show 470,000 or so distinct CDR3 sequences, with more than 20% seen just once and approximately 13% held by the top ten. Sequencing was done on a sample of PBMCs or a T cell subset sorted from them (not recorded which). These receptor sequences come from an adult woman who had mild COVID-19 (a few samples of this study predate the infection). Cell type and time point are not known. CDR3s include the opening cysteine and the closing phenylalanine or tryptophan. A D gene is named only where the DNA matches it firmly. Not all rows give a size; the values are once, few, many and, for expanded clones, a class.

j_gene,v_gene,abundance,d_gene,CDR3nt,CDR3aa
TRBJ2-3,TRBV7-2,-,-,TGTGCCAGCAGTTCGTGGGGCATGGGCACAGATACGCAGTATTTT,CASSSWGMGTDTQYF
TRBJ2-1,TRBV29-1,few,-,TGCAGCGCCCACGAGAGTTACAATGAGCAGTTCTTC,CSAHESYNEQFF
TRBJ2-6,TRBV21-1,-,-,TGTGCCAGCAGCCCCTATTCGGGAGGTCGGGGTAGAACTGGGGCCAACGTCCTGACTTTC,CASSPYSGGRGRTGANVLTF
TRBJ1-5,TRBV6-5,few,-,TGTGCCAGCAGGTCTCGTCAGGGGAATCAGCCCCAGCATTTT,CASRSRQGNQPQHF
TRBJ2-7,TRBV6-2/TRBV6-3,-,-,TGTGCCAGCAGCACACCACTCCCCTTCGGGTACGAGCAGTACTTC,CASSTPLPFGYEQYF
TRBJ1-1,TRBV2,once,TRBD1,TGTGCCAGCAGGGTTGGGGACAGGGACATAAACACTGAAGCTTTCTTT,CASRVGDRDINTEAFF
TRBJ2-1,TRBV19,-,-,TGTGCCAGTAGTATAGTAGGGGGTACGGCGTATGAGCAGTTCTTC,CASSIVGGTAYEQFF
TRBJ2-1,TRBV4-2,few,TRBD2,TGTGCCAGCAGCCAGGAGATTAGCGGGAGCTCGTACAATGAGCAGTTCTTC,CASSQEISGSSYNEQFF
TRBJ2-1,TRBV2,-,TRBD2,TGTGCCAGCGTGGTAGCGGGAGCAGGGTACAATGAGCAGTTCTTC,CASVVAGAGYNEQFF
TRBJ1-4,TRBV15,few,-,TGTGCCACCAGCAGAGCTGCCCCAGCTACAACTAATGAAAAACTGTTTTTT,CATSRAAPATTNEKLFF
TRBJ1-5,TRBV18,-,-,TGTGCCAGCTCACAGACAGGCAGCAATCAGCCCCAGCATTTT,CASSQTGSNQPQHF
TRBJ1-5,TRBV19,-,-,TGTGCCAGTAGGCTTCAGGAGGGGGAGACTCAGCCCCAGCATTTT,CASRLQEGETQPQHF
TRBJ2-3,TRBV5-1,-,-,TGCGCCAGCAGCTCCCCCCCCACAGATACGCAGTATTTT,CASSSPPTDTQYF
TRBJ2-1,TRBV7-9,few,TRBD2,TGTGCCAGCAGCTTATATGGGCGGGAGGGTTCCGATGAGCAGTTCTTC,CASSLYGREGSDEQFF
TRBJ2-3,TRBV7-8,many,TRBD2,TGTGCCAGCAGCTTAGAGGTTTCCGGACTAGCGGCTAGCACAGATACGCAGTATTTT,CASSLEVSGLAASTDTQYF
TRBJ2-7,TRBV30,few,-,TGTGCCTGGAGTCCGAGCTCCTACGAGCAGTACTTC,CAWSPSSYEQYF
TRBJ2-5,TRBV6-5,-,-,TGTGCCAGCATCAAGCCCGGGGGAGAGACCCAGTACTTC,CASIKPGGETQYF
TRBJ1-1,TRBV6-2/TRBV6-3,-,TRBD1,TGTGCCAGCAGTATAGATCGGACAGGAACCCTGAACACTGAAGCTTTCTTT,CASSIDRTGTLNTEAFF
TRBJ2-1,TRBV24-1,few,-,TGTGCCACCAGTGATTCGGTGAATGAGCAGTTCTTC,CATSDSVNEQFF
TRBJ2-7,TRBV7-6,-,TRBD1,TGTGCCAGCAGCGTAGGGACAGGGGGCGTTTACGAGCAGTACTTC,CASSVGTGGVYEQYF
TRBJ2-7,TRBV5-1,-,-,TGCGCCAGCAGCTTGGCGGCTAGCGTAGAGACCTACGAGCAGTACTTC,CASSLAASVETYEQYF
TRBJ2-7,TRBV3-1,-,-,TGTGCCAGCAGCCAAACCCCGGCCGGTTACGAGCAGTACTTC,CASSQTPAGYEQYF
TRBJ2-4,TRBV7-9,few,TRBD2,TGTGCCAGCAGCCCCAAGGCGGGGGTGTTCTTCAACATTCAGTACTTC,CASSPKAGVFFNIQYF
TRBJ1-1,TRBV2,-,-,TGTGCCAGCAGTGTTATAACAGCCACTGAAGCTTTCTTT,CASSVITATEAFF
TRBJ1-3,TRBV18,-,-,TGTGCCAGCTCACCTCAGACGGGCAGGACTGGAAACACCATATATTTT,CASSPQTGRTGNTIYF
TRBJ1-1,TRBV20-1,few,TRBD1,TGCAGTGCTAAAGAGACAGGGGGCTTCACTGAAGCTTTCTTT,CSAKETGGFTEAFF
TRBJ1-2,TRBV5-1,-,-,TGCGCCAGCAGCAAAGCCGGGACCGTTATCTATGGCTACACCTTC,CASSKAGTVIYGYTF
TRBJ2-7,TRBV5-6,-,TRBD2,TGTGCCAGCAGCCCTATTCGACTAGCTTTGAGCTCCTACGAGCAGTACTTC,CASSPIRLALSSYEQYF
TRBJ2-1,TRBV20-1,few,-,TGCAGTGCTCCCGGTCCGGGACACAATGAGCAGTTCTTC,CSAPGPGHNEQFF
TRBJ2-2,TRBV7-2,-,-,TGTGCCAGCAGCCCGAGAGCGCTCACCGGGGAGCTGTTTTTT,CASSPRALTGELFF
TRBJ1-2,TRBV24-1,-,-,TGTGCCACCAGTGATCCAGGGTTTGAGGGCTATGGCTACACCTTC,CATSDPGFEGYGYTF
TRBJ2-3,TRBV24-1,-,-,TGTGCCACCAGTGATGCACAGGAGAGGCCCACAGATACGCAGTATTTT,CATSDAQERPTDTQYF
TRBJ2-7,TRBV5-5,few,-,TGTGCCAGCAGCTTGGTATCGCGGGCCGCCTACGAGCAGTACTTC,CASSLVSRAAYEQYF
TRBJ2-1,TRBV4-3,-,TRBD2,TGCGCCAGCAGCTTCGTTAGCGGGAGGGATGAGCAGTTCTTC,CASSFVSGRDEQFF
TRBJ1-1,TRBV7-8,few,-,TGTGCCAGCAGCTCCGCTGGGGGCCCGAACACTGAAGCTTTCTTT,CASSSAGGPNTEAFF
TRBJ2-1,TRBV7-3,-,-,TGTGCCAGCAGCTTCGTAAAAGGCGATGAGCAGTTCTTC,CASSFVKGDEQFF
TRBJ2-1,TRBV30,few,-,TGTGCCTGGATTCCCCGGGCGCCAGTGGCTAGTGAGCAGTTCTTC,CAWIPRAPVASEQFF
TRBJ1-3,TRBV12-3/TRBV12-4,-,-,TGTGCCACCGACAGGCAGCTGGCTGGAAACACCATATATTTT,CATDRQLAGNTIYF
TRBJ2-2,TRBV18,few,-,TGTGCCAGCTCACCACCGTGGAACACCGGGGAGCTGTTTTTT,CASSPPWNTGELFF
TRBJ1-5,TRBV12-3/TRBV12-4,few,TRBD1,TGTGCCAGCAGTCCGACAGGGGTTGGCAATCAGCCCCAGCATTTT,CASSPTGVGNQPQHF
TRBJ1-2,TRBV29-1,few,-,TGCAGCGTTGAAGGGGGAGGGCTGAACTATGGCTACACCTTC,CSVEGGGLNYGYTF
TRBJ1-2,TRBV4-2,-,-,TGTGCCAGCAGCCAAGCCGAGGGGGACGCCGGGGGCGGTGGCTACACCTTC,CASSQAEGDAGGGGYTF
TRBJ2-2,TRBV5-1,-,TRBD1,TGCGCCAGCAGCTCACTGGGGGACAGGGCCTTAACCGGGGAGCTGTTTTTT,CASSSLGDRALTGELFF
TRBJ2-7,TRBV7-2,-,TRBD1,TGTGCCAGCAGCCATTCACAGGGGAACTACGAGCAGTACTTC,CASSHSQGNYEQYF
TRBJ1-4,TRBV5-1,many,-,TGCGCCAGCAGCTTGGGGCGGACTAATGAAAAACTGTTTTTT,CASSLGRTNEKLFF
TRBJ1-2,TRBV27,-,-,TGTGCCAGCAGTCCAATAGGGGCGTTGGTCGTATTGGACTATGGCTACACCTTC,CASSPIGALVVLDYGYTF
TRBJ1-2,TRBV7-8,few,-,TGTGCCAGCAGCTTAGGGTGGGGGCAACGAGGCTACACCTTC,CASSLGWGQRGYTF
TRBJ1-6,TRBV28,-,-,TGTGCCAGCAGTCTCTCACGCACTTCCCAGGGTGGACTCCACTTT,CASSLSRTSQGGLHF
TRBJ1-3,TRBV12-3/TRBV12-4,few,-,TGTGCCAGCAGTTTGCGGGCCAGGGGACTCATCTTTGGTGTAAACACCATATATTTT,CASSLRARGLIFGVNTIYF
TRBJ1-2,TRBV10-3,-,TRBD1,TGTGCCATCAGTGAGGCGACAGGGGGCAACACCTTC,CAISEATGGNTF